One TCR beta chain is described in this entry. This specimen comes from a study of shared T cell receptors in the human thymus. The germline V gene encodes CDR1 SGHDT and CDR2 YYEEEE. The CDR3 spans 14 residues. J lost 5 bases, V lost 8 bases, and 11 bases had no gene match. Repertoires were generated with immunoSEQ multiplex PCR, while TCRdb's copy carries only in-frame clones and drops some. This repertoire shows 540,000 or so clones, 75% to 85% found once; its top ten account for about 0.014%. This sample was shared with a second study, whose subject was human thymus T cells. That paper adds: The donors were infants in Finland with congenital heart defects, otherwise immunologically healthy. Thymic material originated from resections removed in the course of corrective heart surgery. V and J gene usage appeared biased in thymic and blood repertoires. In unrelated individuals, thymic repertoires overlapped highly, according to related research.

Sequencing input: thymocytes. The TCR sequence derives from a boy younger than two with a congenital heart defect. V and J are TRBV5-6 and TRBJ2-3; 7 nucleotides line up with TRBD2. The CDR3 here is CASILSGTGDTQYF. CDR3 sequence (DNA): TGTGCCAGTATCCTAAGCGGGACGGGAGATACGCAGTATTTT.